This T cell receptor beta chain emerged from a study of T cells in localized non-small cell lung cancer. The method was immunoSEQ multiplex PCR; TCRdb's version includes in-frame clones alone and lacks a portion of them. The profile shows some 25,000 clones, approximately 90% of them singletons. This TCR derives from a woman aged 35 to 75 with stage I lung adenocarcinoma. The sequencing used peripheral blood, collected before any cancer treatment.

DNA of the CDR3: TGTGCCAGCAGTTTTGAGGCAGGGTATCAGCCCCAGCATTTT. It yields the protein CASSFEAGYQPQHF. This chain uses TRBV28 with TRBJ1-5, with D possibly matching TRBD1 (5 bases). Looked up from germline, CDR1 is MDHEN and CDR2 is SYDVKM. Trimming took off 3 bases at V and 5 bases at J, with 11 bases between the two ends. The CDR3 has 14 residues.